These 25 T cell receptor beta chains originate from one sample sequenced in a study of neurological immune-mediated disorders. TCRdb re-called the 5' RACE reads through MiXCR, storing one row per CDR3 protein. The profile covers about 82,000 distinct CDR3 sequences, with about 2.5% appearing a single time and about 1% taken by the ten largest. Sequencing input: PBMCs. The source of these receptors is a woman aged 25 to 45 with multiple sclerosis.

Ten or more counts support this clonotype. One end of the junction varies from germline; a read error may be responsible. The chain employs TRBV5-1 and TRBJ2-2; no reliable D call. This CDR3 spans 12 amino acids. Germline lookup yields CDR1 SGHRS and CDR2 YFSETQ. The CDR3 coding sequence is TGCGCCAGCAGCTTGGGGACCGAGGAGCTGTTTTTT. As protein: CASSLGTEELFF.

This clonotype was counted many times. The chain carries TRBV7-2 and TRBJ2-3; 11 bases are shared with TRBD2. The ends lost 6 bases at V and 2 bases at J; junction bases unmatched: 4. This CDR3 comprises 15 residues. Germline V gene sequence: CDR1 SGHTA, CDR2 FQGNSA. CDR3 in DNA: TGTGCCAGCAGAGGGACTAGCGGTTCCACAGATACGCAGTATTTT. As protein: CASRGTSGSTDTQYF. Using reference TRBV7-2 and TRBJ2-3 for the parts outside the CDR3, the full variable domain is GAGVSQSPSNKVTEKGKDVELRCDPISGHTALYWYRQSLGQGLEFLIYFQGNSAPDKSGLPSDRFSAERTGGSVSTLTIQRTQQEDSAVYLCASRGTSGSTDTQYFGPGTRLTVL.

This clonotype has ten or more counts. The CDR3 here is CASSPTAGVTDTQYF. As DNA, the CDR3 is TGTGCCAGCAGCCCTACGGCGGGGGTCACAGATACGCAGTATTTT. The chain couples TRBV9 to TRBJ2-3, with TRBD2 matching 7 bases. Germline V CDR1 and CDR2: SGDLS, YYNGEE. The CDR3 covers 15 residues. J gave up 2 bases and V 4 bases, and 7 bases lay outside the gene matches. The variable domain in full, with the rest retrieved from reference TRBV9 and TRBJ2-3, is DSGVTQTPKHLITATGQRVTLRCSPRSGDLSVYWYQQSLDQGLQFLIQYYNGEERAKGNILERFSAQQFPDLHSELNLSSLELGDSALYFCASSPTAGVTDTQYFGPGTRLTVL.

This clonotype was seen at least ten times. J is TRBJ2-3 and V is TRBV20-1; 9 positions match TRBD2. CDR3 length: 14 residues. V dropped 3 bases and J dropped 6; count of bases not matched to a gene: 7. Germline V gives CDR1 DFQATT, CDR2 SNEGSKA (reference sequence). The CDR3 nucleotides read TGCAGTGCTAGTCTGGCGGGAGGGAAGGATACGCAGTATTTT. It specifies CSASLAGGKDTQYF.

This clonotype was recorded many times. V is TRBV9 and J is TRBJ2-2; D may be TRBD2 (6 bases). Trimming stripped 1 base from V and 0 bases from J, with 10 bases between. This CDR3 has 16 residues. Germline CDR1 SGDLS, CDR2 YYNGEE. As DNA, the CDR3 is TGTGCCAGCAGCGTACGGGGGAGCGCGAACACCGGGGAGCTGTTTTTT. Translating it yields CASSVRGSANTGELFF.

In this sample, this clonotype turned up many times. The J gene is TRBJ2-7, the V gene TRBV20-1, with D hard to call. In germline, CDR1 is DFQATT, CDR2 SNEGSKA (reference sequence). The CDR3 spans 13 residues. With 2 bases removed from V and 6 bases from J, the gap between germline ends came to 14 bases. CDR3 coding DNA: TGCAGTGCTAGATTTCGGCCGGCAGCCGAGCAGTACTTC. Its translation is CSARFRPAAEQYF.

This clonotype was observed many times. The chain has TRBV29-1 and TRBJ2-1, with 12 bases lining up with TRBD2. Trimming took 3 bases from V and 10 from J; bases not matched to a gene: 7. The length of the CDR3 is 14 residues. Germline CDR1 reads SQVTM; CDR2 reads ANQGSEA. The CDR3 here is CSVDSRTSGMEQFF. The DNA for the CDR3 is TGCAGCGTTGACAGCCGGACTAGCGGGATGGAGCAGTTCTTC.

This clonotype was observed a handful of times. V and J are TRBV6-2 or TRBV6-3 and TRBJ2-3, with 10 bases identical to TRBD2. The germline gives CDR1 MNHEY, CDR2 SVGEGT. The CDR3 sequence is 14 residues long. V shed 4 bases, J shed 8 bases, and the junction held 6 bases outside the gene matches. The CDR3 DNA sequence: TGTGCCAGCAGTTCCGGGACTAGCGCATTTACGCAGTATTTT. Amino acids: CASSSGTSAFTQYF.

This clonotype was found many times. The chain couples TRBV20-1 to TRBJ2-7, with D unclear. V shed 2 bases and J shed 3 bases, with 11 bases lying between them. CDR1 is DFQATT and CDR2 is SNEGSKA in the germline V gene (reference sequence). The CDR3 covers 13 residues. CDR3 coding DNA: TGCAGTGCTAGACCAAGTCAGGTCTACGAGCAGTACTTC. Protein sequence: CSARPSQVYEQYF.

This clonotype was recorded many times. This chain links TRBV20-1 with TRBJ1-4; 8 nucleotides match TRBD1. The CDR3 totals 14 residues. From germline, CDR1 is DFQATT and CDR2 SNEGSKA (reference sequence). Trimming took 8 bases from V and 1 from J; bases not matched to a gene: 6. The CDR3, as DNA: TGCAGTACTCAGGGGGCTAGAACTAATGAAAAACTGTTTTTT. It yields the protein CSTQGARTNEKLFF.

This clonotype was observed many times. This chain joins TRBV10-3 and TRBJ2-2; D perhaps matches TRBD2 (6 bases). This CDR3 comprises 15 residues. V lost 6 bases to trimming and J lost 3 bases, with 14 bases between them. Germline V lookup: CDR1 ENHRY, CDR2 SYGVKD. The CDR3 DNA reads TGTGCCATCAGCGACCGGGACTCCTACACCGGGGAGCTGTTTTTT. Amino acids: CAISDRDSYTGELFF.

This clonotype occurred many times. This chain's CDR3 is CSAQNGPPYEQYF. CDR3 nucleotides: TGCAGTGCCCAAAATGGTCCGCCCTACGAGCAGTACTTC. The chain recombines TRBV20-1 with TRBJ2-7; no definite D call. The V end was cut by 6 bases, the J end by 2 bases, with 14 bases between. CDR1 is DFQATT, CDR2 SNEGSKA, per germline (reference sequence). This CDR3 region has 13 residues.

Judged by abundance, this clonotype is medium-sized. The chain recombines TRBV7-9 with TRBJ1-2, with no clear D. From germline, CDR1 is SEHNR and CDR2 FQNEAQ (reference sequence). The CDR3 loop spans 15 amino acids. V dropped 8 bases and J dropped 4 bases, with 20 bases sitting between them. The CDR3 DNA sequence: TGTGCCAGCGTTCCGACCATTACCATAATCTATGGCTACACCTTC. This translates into CASVPTITIIYGYTF.

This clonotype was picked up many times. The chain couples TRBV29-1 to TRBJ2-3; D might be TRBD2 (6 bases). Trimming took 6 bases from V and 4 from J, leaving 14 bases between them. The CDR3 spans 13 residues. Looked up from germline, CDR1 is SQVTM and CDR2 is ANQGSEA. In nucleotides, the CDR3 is TGCAGCGTGCCGGGAGCTGAGGCAGATACGCAGTATTTT. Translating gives CSVPGAEADTQYF.

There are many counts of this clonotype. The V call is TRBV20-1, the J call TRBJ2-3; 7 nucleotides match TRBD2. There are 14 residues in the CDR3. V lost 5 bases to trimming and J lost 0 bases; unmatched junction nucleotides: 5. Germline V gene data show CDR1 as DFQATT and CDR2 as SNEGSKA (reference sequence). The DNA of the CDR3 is TGCAGTGCTCACCATAGCGGGAGCACAGATACGCAGTATTTT. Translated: CSAHHSGSTDTQYF.

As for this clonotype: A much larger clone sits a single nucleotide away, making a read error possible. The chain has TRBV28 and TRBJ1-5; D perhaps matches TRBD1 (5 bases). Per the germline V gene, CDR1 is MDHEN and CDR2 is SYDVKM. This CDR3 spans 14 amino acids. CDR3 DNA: TGTGCCAGCAGACGAGGGACGGGCGGTCAGCACCAGCATTTT. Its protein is CASRRGTGGQHQHF.

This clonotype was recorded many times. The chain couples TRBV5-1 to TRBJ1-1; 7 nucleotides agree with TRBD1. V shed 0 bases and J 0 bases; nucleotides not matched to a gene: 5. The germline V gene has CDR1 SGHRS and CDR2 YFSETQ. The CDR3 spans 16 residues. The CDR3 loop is CASSLGGTVMNTEAFF. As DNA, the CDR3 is TGCGCCAGCAGCTTGGGTGGGACAGTCATGAACACTGAAGCTTTCTTT.

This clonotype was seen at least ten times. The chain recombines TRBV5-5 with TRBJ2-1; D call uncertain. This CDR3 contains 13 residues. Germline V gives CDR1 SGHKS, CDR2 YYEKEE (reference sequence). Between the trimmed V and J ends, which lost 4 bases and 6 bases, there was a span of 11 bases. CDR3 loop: CASSPSYLNEQFF. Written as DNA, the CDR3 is TGTGCCAGCAGCCCATCATACCTCAATGAGCAGTTCTTC.

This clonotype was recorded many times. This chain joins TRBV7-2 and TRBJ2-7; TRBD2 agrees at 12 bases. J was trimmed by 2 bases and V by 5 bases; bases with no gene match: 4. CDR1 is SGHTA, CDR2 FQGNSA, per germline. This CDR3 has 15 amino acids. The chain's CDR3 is CASSRGLAGPYEQYF. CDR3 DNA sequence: TGTGCCAGCAGCCGTGGACTAGCGGGACCCTACGAGCAGTACTTC.

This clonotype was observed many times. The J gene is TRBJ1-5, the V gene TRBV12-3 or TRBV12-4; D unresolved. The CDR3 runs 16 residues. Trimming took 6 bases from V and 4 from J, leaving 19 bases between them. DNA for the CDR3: TGTGCCAGCAGCCCGCAGGCGGGCGCGCATAATCAGCCCCAGCATTTT. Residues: CASSPQAGAHNQPQHF.

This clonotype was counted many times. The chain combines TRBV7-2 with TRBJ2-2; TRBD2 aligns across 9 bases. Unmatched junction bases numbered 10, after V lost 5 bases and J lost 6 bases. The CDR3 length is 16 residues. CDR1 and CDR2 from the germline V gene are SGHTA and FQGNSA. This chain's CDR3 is CASSLGRSGSAGELFF. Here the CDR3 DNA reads TGTGCCAGCAGCCTAGGCCGTAGCGGGAGCGCCGGGGAGCTGTTTTTT.

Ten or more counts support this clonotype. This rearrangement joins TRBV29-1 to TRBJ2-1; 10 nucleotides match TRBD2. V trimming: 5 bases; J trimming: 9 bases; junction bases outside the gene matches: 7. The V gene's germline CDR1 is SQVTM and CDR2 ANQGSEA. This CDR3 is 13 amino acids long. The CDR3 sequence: CSVYSGRAGEQFF. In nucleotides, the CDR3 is TGCAGCGTTTACAGCGGGAGGGCCGGTGAGCAGTTCTTC.

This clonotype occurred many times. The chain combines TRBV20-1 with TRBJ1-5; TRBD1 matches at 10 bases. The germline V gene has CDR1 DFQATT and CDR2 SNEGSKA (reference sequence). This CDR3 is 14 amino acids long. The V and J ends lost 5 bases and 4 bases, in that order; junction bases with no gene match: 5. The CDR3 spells CSAGQGVGNQPQHF. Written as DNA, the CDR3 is TGCAGTGCTGGACAGGGGGTTGGAAATCAGCCCCAGCATTTT.

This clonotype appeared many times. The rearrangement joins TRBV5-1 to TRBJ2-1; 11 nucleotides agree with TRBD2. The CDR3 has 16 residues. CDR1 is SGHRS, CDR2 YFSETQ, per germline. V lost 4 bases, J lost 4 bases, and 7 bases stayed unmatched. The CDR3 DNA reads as TGCGCCAGCAGCGGGGGACTAGCGGAGTTTTACAATGAGCAGTTCTTC. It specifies CASSGGLAEFYNEQFF. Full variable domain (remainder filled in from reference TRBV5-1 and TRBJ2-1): KAGVTQTPRYLIKTRGQQVTLSCSPISGHRSVSWYQQTPGQGLQFLFEYFSETQRNKGNFPGRFSGRQFSNSRSEMNVSTLELGDSALYLCASSGGLAEFYNEQFFGPGTRLTVL.

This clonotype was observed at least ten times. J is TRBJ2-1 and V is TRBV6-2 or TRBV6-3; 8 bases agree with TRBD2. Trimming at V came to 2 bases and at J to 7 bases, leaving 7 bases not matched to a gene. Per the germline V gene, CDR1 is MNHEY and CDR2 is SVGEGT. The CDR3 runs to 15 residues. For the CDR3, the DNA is TGTGCCAGCAGTTACCAAGTAGCGGGGTGGAATGAGCAGTTCTTC. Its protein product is CASSYQVAGWNEQFF.